Sequencing of this T cell receptor (beta chain) was carried out in a study of shared clonotypes between healthy human individuals. DNA at around 210 ng, 30,000 or so T cell genomes, went into sorted-subset replicate PCRs. Repertoires were generated with immunoSEQ multiplex PCR, while TCRdb's copy carries only in-frame clones and drops some. The sample lists about 1.1 million clones; roughly 80% were seen once. The V gene's germline CDR1 is SNHLY and CDR2 FYNNEI. The CDR3 loop spans 11 amino acids. V gave up 9 bases and J gave up 3 bases, with 8 bases separating them. Sample: memory CD4+ T cells from PBMCs. The subset is: CD45RA-negative fraction. The chain employs TRBV2 and TRBJ1-1; D gene ambiguous. This sequence originates from a man aged 18 to 30 in good health. Some clones in this sample may be carry-over from other donors' samples. CDR3 nucleotide sequence: TGTGCCAGTAAGTTAGACACTGAAGCTTTCTTT. Its translation is CASKLDTEAFF.